These T cell receptor beta chains were read from a single sample in a study of regulatory T cells in long-lasting Graves disease. One entry per CDR3 protein, called by TCRdb with MiXCR from the multiplex PCR reads. The table has about 430,000 distinct CDR3 sequences, around 20% seen once; the top ten hold roughly an eighth. This material consisted of peripheral blood mononuclear cells (PBMCs), taken when the disease was refractory, from a patient treated with antithyroid drugs. These receptor sequences come from a female donor with Graves disease. CDR3s include the opening cysteine and the closing phenylalanine or tryptophan. The D gene is left open where the match is weak. A clone size is listed for some rows: how often the clone was seen (once, few, many), or a class if it is expanded.

d_gene,v_gene,j_gene,abundance,CDR3nt,CDR3aa
TRBD1,TRBV5-1,TRBJ2-7,few,TGCGCCAGCAGCTTGTACGGACAGGGTGTCTACGAGCAGTACTTC,CASSLYGQGVYEQYF
TRBD2,TRBV10-3,TRBJ2-2,many,TGTGCCATCACGGCTAGCGGGAACACCGGGGAGCTGTTTTTT,CAITASGNTGELFF
TRBD1,TRBV14,TRBJ1-4,-,TGTGCCAGCAGCCGAATGACAGGGGGGGAAGAAAAACTGTTTTTT,CASSRMTGGEEKLFF
-,TRBV12-3/TRBV12-4,TRBJ2-2,many,TGTGCCAGCAGTTTGTATCAGGGGGGCACCGGGGAGCTGTTTTTT,CASSLYQGGTGELFF
-,TRBV29-1,TRBJ2-1,-,TGCAGCGTCCCTCGGGGCTCCTACAATGAGCAGTTCTTC,CSVPRGSYNEQFF
-,TRBV20-1,TRBJ2-5,many,TGCAGTGCTAGCGAGGGGGAGACCCAGTACTTC,CSASEGETQYF
-,TRBV5-4,TRBJ1-1,-,TGTGCCAGCAGCTTGGGCCATAAGGGAATGAACACTGAAGCTTTCTTT,CASSLGHKGMNTEAFF
TRBD2,TRBV28,TRBJ2-5,many,TGTGCCAGCAGTTCCCCGGTTGGGGGAGGGCAAGAGACCCAGTACTTC,CASSSPVGGGQETQYF
-,TRBV5-8,TRBJ2-2,few,TGTGCCAGCAGCTTGGTATCTTCTACCACCGGGGAGCTGTTTTTT,CASSLVSSTTGELFF
TRBD1,TRBV5-1,TRBJ1-2,-,TGCGCCAGCAGCTCCTTACCCGGGACAGGGGATGGCTACACCTTC,CASSSLPGTGDGYTF
-,TRBV29-1,TRBJ2-4,few,TGCAGCGGGCGAGGTAGGGACATTCAGTACTTC,CSGRGRDIQYF
TRBD2,TRBV2,TRBJ2-3,few,TGTGCCAGCAGAGCTCTAGCGGGGGGCACAGATACGCAGTATTTT,CASRALAGGTDTQYF
-,TRBV4-1,TRBJ2-6,-,TGCGCCAGCAGCCAGGTTCCCCCGGCGGCCAACGTCCTGACTTTC,CASSQVPPAANVLTF
-,TRBV7-9,TRBJ2-7,few,TGTGCCAGCAGCCTCCTTAAACAGGGAACCTACGAGCAGTACTTC,CASSLLKQGTYEQYF
-,TRBV9,TRBJ2-1,few,TGTGCCAGCAGCCAGGCTACGGGAAATGAGCAGTTCTTC,CASSQATGNEQFF
TRBD1,TRBV6-1,TRBJ2-5,many,TGTGCCAGCACAGGGGACAGGACGTACCAAGAGACCCAGTACTTC,CASTGDRTYQETQYF
TRBD1,TRBV3-1,TRBJ2-5,many,TGTGCCAGCAGCCAAGATCAGGGGGCAAAGACCCAGTACTTC,CASSQDQGAKTQYF
-,TRBV9,TRBJ1-6,-,TGTGCCAGCAACGCCGCTAATTCACCCCTCCACTTT,CASNAANSPLHF
-,TRBV5-1,TRBJ1-1,-,TGCGCCAGCAGCTTGGGGCGGGGGCCCACTGAAGCTTTCTTT,CASSLGRGPTEAFF
-,TRBV5-1,TRBJ2-7,few,TGCGCCAGCCTTGAGGGCCGGGACAAAGACTACGAGCAGTACTTC,CASLEGRDKDYEQYF
-,TRBV28,TRBJ1-1,many,TGTGCCAGCAGTTTCCTGAAGGGGATGAACACTGAAGCTTTCTTT,CASSFLKGMNTEAFF
TRBD2,TRBV5-1,TRBJ2-5,-,TGCGCCAGCAGCTTGGAGGGGACTAGCCATCCCGGAGAGACCCAGTACTTC,CASSLEGTSHPGETQYF
-,TRBV27,TRBJ2-7,many,TGTGCCAGCAGTTTAAAGGGTGCTAACTACGAGCAGTACTTC,CASSLKGANYEQYF
TRBD1,TRBV20-1,TRBJ2-7,-,TGCAGTGCTCACCTTGGGACAGGGCGGGAGCAGTACTTC,CSAHLGTGREQYF
-,TRBV20-1,TRBJ1-1,-,TGCAGAGCAGGGCGAAGCGACACTGAAGCTTTCTTT,CRAGRSDTEAFF
-,TRBV27,TRBJ2-7,many,TGTGCCAGCATGCCCCAGGGCCCTCTCGTCCCCCTTAGAGACTACGAGCAGTACTTC,CASMPQGPLVPLRDYEQYF
TRBD1,TRBV5-1,TRBJ1-1,many,TGCGCCAGCAGAGTGACCGGGACAGGGAACACTGAAGCTTTCTTT,CASRVTGTGNTEAFF
-,TRBV2,TRBJ2-7,many,TGTGCCAGCAGAGAGACGGACTATTCCTACGAGCAGTACTTC,CASRETDYSYEQYF
TRBD2,TRBV27,TRBJ2-2,many,TGTGCCAGCAGTTTAAGACCCCTAGCGGGAGTATTGGACACCGGGGAGCTGTTTTTT,CASSLRPLAGVLDTGELFF
-,TRBV15,TRBJ1-1,-,TGTGCCACCAGCAGTCGTCGACAGATCCTGAACACTGAAGCTTTCTTT,CATSSRRQILNTEAFF
-,TRBV2,TRBJ2-5,few,TGTGCCAGCAGGGTAGAGGGAACCTCGTACCAAGAGACCCAGTACTTC,CASRVEGTSYQETQYF
TRBD2,TRBV10-3,TRBJ2-5,few,TGTGCCATCAGCGGACTAGCGGGCGACCAGGGCCAGTACTTC,CAISGLAGDQGQYF
-,TRBV12-3/TRBV12-4,TRBJ2-5,many,TGTGCCAGCAGAAGTAGCGGACTGCAAGAGACCCAGTACTTC,CASRSSGLQETQYF
-,TRBV7-2,TRBJ1-6,-,TGTGCCAGCAGCCCCGGGACAACTTCCTATAATTCACCCCTCCACTTT,CASSPGTTSYNSPLHF
TRBD2,TRBV2,TRBJ2-1,-,TGTGCCAGCAGCTCCGGGTACGGGAGGGCCGACAATGAGCAGTTCTTC,CASSSGYGRADNEQFF
-,TRBV28,TRBJ2-2,many,TGTGCCAGCAGTTTCCCGTCAGTTTTTTCGAACACCGGGGAGCTGTTTTTT,CASSFPSVFSNTGELFF
-,TRBV30,TRBJ1-5,few,TGTGCCTGGAGTACTTCGGCCGGGGGAAATCAGCCCCAGCATTTT,CAWSTSAGGNQPQHF
-,TRBV2,TRBJ1-1,many,TGTGCCAGCAGGAAGGACCCCGAGGAAAACACTGAAGCTTTCTTT,CASRKDPEENTEAFF
-,TRBV12-3/TRBV12-4,TRBJ1-1,-,TGTGCCAGCAGTTCGGTCGGGCCTGTCACTGAAGCTTTCTTT,CASSSVGPVTEAFF
-,TRBV30,TRBJ2-3,-,TGTGCCTGGAGTGTTTTGGCCAATACGCAGTATTTT,CAWSVLANTQYF
-,TRBV12-3/TRBV12-4,TRBJ2-4,many,TGTGCCAGCAGTTTAGGTCGGGGCATTCAGTACTTC,CASSLGRGIQYF
-,TRBV28,TRBJ2-2,few,TGTGCCAGCCTGGGTTACGAGCCCTCGAACACCGGGGAGCTGTTTTTT,CASLGYEPSNTGELFF
-,TRBV28,TRBJ1-1,many,TGTGCCAGCAGTTTCGGAGGGGTTAAGAACACTGAAGCTTTCTTT,CASSFGGVKNTEAFF
-,TRBV12-3/TRBV12-4,TRBJ2-7,-,TGTGCCAGCAGTGCTACAGGGAGACCCTACGAGCAGTACTTC,CASSATGRPYEQYF
TRBD1,TRBV10-3,TRBJ2-5,many,TGTGCCATCAGTGATGGGGACAGGGGTCGAGAGACCCAGTACTTC,CAISDGDRGRETQYF
TRBD2,TRBV7-9,TRBJ2-7,-,TGTGCCAGCAGCACAACGAGGGGACTAGCGGCCCAGCAGTACTTC,CASSTTRGLAAQQYF
-,TRBV6-1,TRBJ1-3,many,TGTGCCAGCAGTGACATCACAGCAACTATTGCGCTGCGAAACACCATATATTTT,CASSDITATIALRNTIYF
-,TRBV20-1,TRBJ2-5,few,TGCAGTGCTAACGACGGGGCGATTCAAGAGACCCAGTACTTC,CSANDGAIQETQYF
TRBD2,TRBV20-1,TRBJ2-7,-,TGCAGTACATGGCGGGAGGGGGTCTCCTACGAGCAGTACTTC,CSTWREGVSYEQYF
TRBD2,TRBV28,TRBJ2-7,many,TGTGCCAGCAGCCTCCCTAGCGGGAACTCCTACGAGCAGTACTTC,CASSLPSGNSYEQYF
TRBD2,TRBV9,TRBJ2-5,many,TGTGCCAGCAGCGGAGGGACTAGCGGGAGTGAGACCCAGTACTTC,CASSGGTSGSETQYF
-,TRBV28,TRBJ2-7,many,TGTGCCAGCAGTTCGGCCCCGATCGGGTACGAGCAGTACTTC,CASSSAPIGYEQYF
-,TRBV7-9,TRBJ2-5,many,TGTGCCAGCAGCTTAGACCCAGGGGCAGGAGAGACCCAGTACTTC,CASSLDPGAGETQYF
-,TRBV19,TRBJ2-7,many,TGTGCCAGTAGTATCTCAACAGGGTCCTACGAGCAGTACTTC,CASSISTGSYEQYF
TRBD2,TRBV7-2,TRBJ2-1,-,TGTGCCAGCAGCCAAAGGACTAGCGGGATAGGGGAGCAGTTCTTC,CASSQRTSGIGEQFF
-,TRBV14,TRBJ2-6,many,TGTGCCAGCCGTCGAACTGGGGCCAACGTCCTGACTTTC,CASRRTGANVLTF
-,TRBV27,TRBJ1-6,few,TGTGCCAGCAAGTCCGACTCCTATAATTCACCCCTCCACTTT,CASKSDSYNSPLHF
-,TRBV6-5,TRBJ2-3,-,TGTGCCAGCAGTTACGGAGCAGGCGGAGATACGCAGTATTTT,CASSYGAGGDTQYF
-,TRBV5-1,TRBJ2-7,few,TGCGCCAGCAGCTTGGATTGGCCCTACGAGCAGTACTTC,CASSLDWPYEQYF